The 12 T cell receptor beta chains in this list originate from one sample, sequenced in a study of blood T cell repertoires in COVID-19. Here immunoSEQ multiplex PCR was the method, and the copy in TCRdb shows in-frame clones only, minus some. The data show about 86,000 clones, about 89% seen once. Sample: PBMCs or T cells enriched from blood (not recorded which). The receptors were sampled from a woman in her forties or fifties with acute COVID-19.

This sequence joins TRBV19 and TRBJ2-5; D may be TRBD1 (6 bases). V was pared by 1 base and J by 1 base, with 16 bases between. The CDR3 loop spans 17 amino acids. The V gene's germline CDR1 is LNHDA and CDR2 SQIVND (reference sequence). The CDR3 spells CASSIGGGTRFQETQYF. DNA of the CDR3: TGTGCCAGTAGTATAGGTGGGGGCACGAGATTCCAAGAGACCCAGTACTTC.

J is TRBJ2-2 and V is TRBV10-3; TRBD2 might be the D (6 bases). Looked up from germline, CDR1 is ENHRY and CDR2 is SYGVKD. V lost 8 bases and J 8 bases, leaving 15 bases between the germline ends. The CDR3 extends over 13 amino acids. CDR3 loop: CAIRRELKGELFF. For the CDR3, the DNA is TGTGCCATCCGGAGGGAGTTAAAGGGGGAGCTGTTTTTT.

The chain recombines TRBV23-1 with TRBJ1-1; D not resolved. TRBV23-1 is known as an ORF, though its function is uncertain. This CDR3 region has 13 residues. Between the trimmed V and J ends, which lost 3 bases and 1 base, there was a span of 6 bases. The CDR3 DNA reads TGCGCCAGCAGTCAGGGAGGGAACACTGAAGCTTTCTTT. Protein: CASSQGGNTEAFF.

V and J are TRBV18 and TRBJ2-2; TRBD1 matches at 8 bases. V shed 2 bases and J 4 bases; nucleotides not matched to a gene: 3. Per germline, CDR1 KGHSH and CDR2 LQKENI. The CDR3 has 15 residues. The CDR3 sequence is CASSPTGQGTGELFF. The CDR3 nucleotides are TGTGCCAGCTCACCAACAGGACAGGGCACCGGGGAGCTGTTTTTT.

This chain links TRBV9 with TRBJ2-1, with D perhaps matching TRBD1 (6 bases). The germline V and J ends were trimmed by 4 bases and 4 bases, with 15 bases remaining between them. The CDR3 spans 15 residues. Germline values: CDR1 SGDLS, CDR2 YYNGEE. CDR3 loop: CASSPRTASYNEQFF. The DNA for the CDR3 is TGTGCCAGCAGCCCACGGACAGCAAGTTACAATGAGCAGTTCTTC.

The J gene is TRBJ1-1, the V gene TRBV24-1, with D perhaps TRBD1 (5 bases). The CDR3 loop spans 15 amino acids. Looked up from germline, CDR1 is KGHDR and CDR2 is SFDVKD. The V end lost 7 bases, the J end lost 3 bases, and 17 bases lay between the germline ends. CDR3 in amino acids: CATSRPGTRDTEAFF. DNA of the CDR3: TGTGCCACCAGCCGACCCGGGACTAGGGACACTGAAGCTTTCTTT.

This clone has just one count. The gene calls are TRBV7-9 and TRBJ2-1, with a tentative D call TRBD2 (6 bases). This CDR3 has 13 residues. CDR1 SEHNR and CDR2 FQNEAQ come from the germline V gene (reference sequence). V was cut by 1 base and J by 10 bases, with 11 bases left in between. In DNA form, the CDR3 reads TGTGCCAGCAGCTTAGGGGGGGACCCCGAGCAGTTCTTC. Translation: CASSLGGDPEQFF.

This clone was seen once. V is TRBV14 and J is TRBJ2-7; 10 nucleotides line up with TRBD1. The CDR3 loop spans 15 amino acids. J lost 2 bases, V lost 4 bases, and 5 bases had no gene match. Germline assignment: CDR1 SGHDN and CDR2 FVKESK. The chain's CDR3 is CASSLGTGVTYEQYF. CDR3 nucleotides: TGTGCCAGCAGCCTAGGGACAGGGGTTACCTACGAGCAGTACTTC.

The V call is TRBV19, the J call TRBJ1-5, with 9 positions matching TRBD1. With V trimmed by 7 bases and J by 3 bases, 7 bases remained unmatched. Germline V gives CDR1 LNHDA, CDR2 SQIVND (reference sequence). The CDR3 contains 15 residues. CDR3 DNA: TGTGCCAGTATTGGGGGGGACAGGGTCAATCAGCCCCAGCATTTT. This sequence encodes CASIGGDRVNQPQHF.

The J gene is TRBJ2-3, the V gene TRBV7-3; D is perhaps TRBD2 (6 bases). The CDR3 loop spans 15 amino acids. Germline assignment: CDR1 SGHTA and CDR2 FQGTGA. V gave up 4 bases and J gave up 5 bases, with 16 bases separating them. The CDR3 nucleotides are TGTGCCAGCAGCTCCCGGTCACGGGGGAAAGATACGCAGTATTTT. Translating it yields CASSSRSRGKDTQYF. The entire variable domain, with the rest obtained from reference TRBV7-3 and TRBJ2-3, is as follows: GAGVSQTPSNKVTEKGKYVELRCDPISGHTALYWYRQSLGQGPEFLIYFQGTGAADDSGLPNDRFFAVRPEGSVSTLKIQRTERGDSAVYLCASSSRSRGKDTQYFGPGTRLTVL.

A remark on this clone: The sample carries other DNA sequences with the same CDR3. This chain uses TRBV5-1 with TRBJ2-7, with 10 bases aligning to TRBD1. Germline V CDR1 and CDR2: SGHRS, YFSETQ. This CDR3 spans 14 amino acids. V shed 2 bases, J shed 4 bases, and the junction held 3 bases outside the gene matches. CDR3 amino acids: CASSFGQGGYEQYF. CDR3 DNA: TGCGCCAGCAGCTTCGGACAGGGGGGATACGAGCAGTACTTC.

The chain uses TRBV19 and TRBJ2-7; the match to TRBD2 covers 7 bases. This CDR3 spans 15 amino acids. With V trimmed by 5 bases and J by 0 bases, 7 bases remained unmatched. Germline assignment: CDR1 LNHDA and CDR2 SQIVND (reference sequence). CDR3 sequence: CASSLSGTNSYEQYF. The CDR3 DNA reads TGTGCCAGTAGTCTATCCGGGACTAACTCCTACGAGCAGTACTTC.